This TCR beta chain was recorded in a study of T cell clonotyping in hematopoietic cell transplantation. Study-level points and caveats: Cells were unsorted, so CD4 and CD8 contributions were not separated.

In the case of this clone: Its antigen remains unknown.

The repertoire was sequenced with immunoSEQ multiplex PCR; TCRdb's copy has only in-frame clones and lacks some. This table holds about 69,000 clones, over 90% found once. The germline V gene encodes CDR1 LGHNA and CDR2 YNFKEQ. This CDR3 is 15 amino acids long. Trimming shortened V by 0 bases and J by 3 bases, and 12 bases separated the two germline ends. Sequencing was done on a sample of peripheral blood mononuclear cells. The chain couples TRBV4-2 to TRBJ2-7, with D hard to call. The TCR was taken from a man aged 45-65 years in good health. Some clones in this sample may be carry-over from other donors' samples. The CDR3 here is CASSQEEMGNYEQYF. The CDR3 bases are TGTGCCAGCAGCCAAGAGGAGATGGGGAACTACGAGCAGTACTTC.